The rows below give T cell receptor beta chains drawn from one sample of a study of cytomegalovirus exposure and HLA in healthy donors. Assay used: immunoSEQ multiplex PCR; TCRdb lists only in-frame clones, some missing. The sample gives 95,000 to 100,000 clones, roughly 71% of which show up once; about 10% is in the top ten. Material for sequencing was PBMCs. The receptors derive from a man aged 45-65 years in good health and CMV-seronegative. Both conserved end residues are part of each CDR3. The D gene is left open where the match is weak. The size of a clone is reported for some rows only, either as once, few or many, or as a class for expanded clones.

d_call clone_size j_call v_call cdr3_nt cdr3_aa
TRBD2 few TRBJ2-4 TRBV9 TGTGCCAGCAGCGGGGGACTAGCGGGGTTAGGAAACATTCAGTACTTC CASSGGLAGLGNIQYF
NA NA TRBJ1-6 TRBV6-5 TGTGCCCCCCGCGGTTCACCCCTCCACTTT CAPRGSPLHF
NA few TRBJ1-5 TRBV5-6 TGTGCCAGCAGCCCTGGACAAATCAATCAGCCCCAGCATTTT CASSPGQINQPQHF
TRBD2 NA TRBJ2-5 TRBV2 TGTGCCAGCAGTGAAAACGACGGGGGGGAAGAGACCCAGTACTTC CASSENDGGEETQYF
TRBD1 NA TRBJ2-5 TRBV28 TGTGCCAGCAGTTCAACAGGGGGTCAAGAGACCCAGTACTTC CASSSTGGQETQYF
NA once TRBJ2-2 TRBV19 TGTGCCAGTAGGGGAGACTGGGCGGAGGTAACCGGGGAGCTGTTTTTT CASRGDWAEVTGELFF
TRBD2 NA TRBJ2-7 TRBV6-1 TGTGCCAGCAGTATCTTAGCGGGGTTCTACGAGCAGTACTTC CASSILAGFYEQYF
TRBD1 NA TRBJ1-1 TRBV14 TGTGCCAGCAGCCGGTACAGGGGTACAGCCACTGAAGCTTTCTTT CASSRYRGTATEAFF
TRBD2 NA TRBJ2-2 TRBV4-1 TGCGCCAGCAGCCGCCCGACTAGCGGGGGGGCCAGCGGGGAGCTGTTTTTT CASSRPTSGGASGELFF
TRBD2 NA TRBJ2-2 TRBV4-3 TGCGCCAGCAGCCAGGAAGTAGCGGGAGGGCCAGCCGGGGAGCTGTTTTTT CASSQEVAGGPAGELFF
NA NA TRBJ2-3 TRBV5-1 TGCGCCAGCAGCCTACTGACTAGTCTGGGGTCGGCAGATACGCAGTATTTT CASSLLTSLGSADTQYF
TRBD1 NA TRBJ1-3 TRBV6-1 TGTGCCAGCAGTGCTTGGACAGGCTCTGGAAACACCATATATTTT CASSAWTGSGNTIYF
TRBD1 NA TRBJ1-4 TRBV2 TGTGCCAGCAGGGGGACAGGGACCACTAATGAAAAACTGTTTTTT CASRGTGTTNEKLFF
NA NA TRBJ1-1 TRBV7-9 TGTGCCAGCAGCGGTAGGGGCCTGAACACTGAAGCTTTCTTT CASSGRGLNTEAFF
NA NA TRBJ2-1 TRBV5-1 TGCGCCAGCAGCTTGACAGACGACAATGAGCAGTTCTTC CASSLTDDNEQFF
TRBD1 NA TRBJ2-7 TRBV5-1 TGCGCCAGCTCTACAGGGGTCCACGAGCAGTACTTC CASSTGVHEQYF
NA NA TRBJ1-2 TRBV5-4 TGTGCCAGCAGCCTCGGTTCCCGCTATGGCTACACCTTC CASSLGSRYGYTF
NA NA TRBJ2-5 TRBV7-8 TGTGCCAGCAGATTCCAAGACAGTCTTCAAGAGACCCAGTACTTC CASRFQDSLQETQYF
NA NA TRBJ1-2 TRBV6-1 TGTGCCAGCAGTGAAAGACAAAACTATGGCTACACCTTC CASSERQNYGYTF
TRBD2 NA TRBJ2-1 TRBV11-2 TGTGCCAGCAGCTCCCAACTAGCGGGAGGGTCCAATGAGCAGTTCTTC CASSSQLAGGSNEQFF
NA NA TRBJ1-1 TRBV19 TGTGCCAGCAAATGGGGGGGAATAGGCACTGAAGCTTTCTTT CASKWGGIGTEAFF
NA NA TRBJ2-1 TRBV29-1 TGCAGCGCCCAAAGCCCTCTCGAGCAGTTCTTC CSAQSPLEQFF
NA NA TRBJ1-6 TRBV6-5 TGTGCCAGTGTGTCGGGGAATAATTCACCCCTCCACTTT CASVSGNNSPLHF
TRBD2 NA TRBJ2-1 TRBV15 TGTGCCACCAGCAGAGATAGGGCGGGGGGCAATGAGCAGTTCTTC CATSRDRAGGNEQFF
NA NA TRBJ2-7 TRBV5-1 TGCGCCAGCAGCCCCGTGGCGGGACGAAGGTGGTCCTACGAGCAGTACTTC CASSPVAGRRWSYEQYF
NA NA TRBJ1-2 TRBV29-1 TGCAGCGTTGAAGGCGCGGCCTATGGCTACACCTTC CSVEGAAYGYTF
TRBD2 NA TRBJ2-1 TRBV5-4 TGTGCCAGCAGCTTTGATAGCGGGGCCTACAATGAGCAGTTCTTC CASSFDSGAYNEQFF
NA few TRBJ2-1 TRBV28 TGTGCCAGCAGACAGCCTGGAGGCTACAATGAGCAGTTCTTC CASRQPGGYNEQFF
NA NA TRBJ2-7 TRBV7-8 TGTGCCAGCAGCTTAGAAGGGCGGAGGTACGAGCAGTACTTC CASSLEGRRYEQYF
NA NA TRBJ1-5 TRBV6-1 TGTGCCAGCAGTTCTAATCAGCCCCAGCATTTT CASSSNQPQHF
TRBD1 NA TRBJ1-5 TRBV6-1 TGTGCCAGCAGTGTACGACAGGGGTTGGTTCAGCCCCAGCATTTT CASSVRQGLVQPQHF
NA NA TRBJ1-2 TRBV6-6 TGTGCCAGCAGTACCCTGACCAAGCGGGCCTATGGCTACACCTTC CASSTLTKRAYGYTF
TRBD2 few TRBJ2-2 TRBV5-1 TGCGCCAGCAGCTCTGAACGGGGGGGCCGTAGCGGGGAGCTGTTTTTT CASSSERGGRSGELFF
TRBD1 NA TRBJ2-7 TRBV7-7 TGTGCTAGCAGCCGCGACAGGGAATCCGAGCAGTACTTC CASSRDRESEQYF
NA NA TRBJ1-1 TRBV5-6 TGTGCCAGCAGCCATTGGGGCAGGCCGAACACTGAAGCTTTCTTT CASSHWGRPNTEAFF
NA few TRBJ1-2 TRBV5-4 TGTGCCAGCAGACGCACCCTCAGGGAAATGGATGGCTACACCTTC CASRRTLREMDGYTF
TRBD1 NA TRBJ2-2 TRBV7-9 TGTGCCAGCAGATCTACCGACAGGGACACCGGGGAGCTGTTTTTT CASRSTDRDTGELFF
TRBD2 once TRBJ2-1 TRBV4-1 TGCGCCAGCAGCCACGAAGGACTAGCGGGGGACTACAATGAGCAGTTCTTC CASSHEGLAGDYNEQFF
TRBD1 NA TRBJ2-5 TRBV10-3 TGTGCCATCAGTACCACCGGACAGGGATGGGAGACCCAGTACTTC CAISTTGQGWETQYF
NA NA TRBJ1-4 TRBV6-5 TGTGCCAGCAGTTACAAACAGGGTCGTAATGAAAAACTGTTTTTT CASSYKQGRNEKLFF
NA NA TRBJ1-2 TRBV11-1 TGTGCCAGCAGCTTAGTAGTCGGTGTGGATGGCTACACCTTC CASSLVVGVDGYTF
NA NA TRBJ2-2 TRBV27 TGTGCCAGCAGTCCATGGAACACCGGGGAGCTGTTTTTT CASSPWNTGELFF
NA NA TRBJ2-7 TRBV11-2 TGTGCCAGCAGCTTAGGTATCGGGAACTCCTACGAGCAGTACTTC CASSLGIGNSYEQYF
NA NA TRBJ1-5 TRBV20-1 TGCAGTGCTGGGGGACTTACAGCCCAGCATTTT CSAGGLTAQHF
TRBD2 NA TRBJ2-1 TRBV5-1 TGCGCCAGCAGCTTGGTATTAGCGGGAGAGGGGTTTTACAATGAGCAGTTCTTC CASSLVLAGEGFYNEQFF
TRBD1 NA TRBJ1-5 TRBV19 TGTGCCAGTTCAAGGACAGGCCTCAATAGCAATCAGCCCCAGCATTTT CASSRTGLNSNQPQHF
NA NA TRBJ1-1 TRBV5-1 TGCGCCAGCAGCTTGTTGGGACGGGGGGGCGACCCTGAAGCTTTCTTT CASSLLGRGGDPEAFF
TRBD2 NA TRBJ2-6 TRBV2 TGTGCGGGGGGGAGGGTAGGGGCCAACGTCCTGACTTTC CAGGRVGANVLTF
NA NA TRBJ2-7 TRBV6-1 TGTGCCAGCAGCGAGTTTGGGGGCCGGTACGAGCAGTACTTC CASSEFGGRYEQYF
NA once TRBJ1-4 TRBV5-6 TGTGCCAGCAGCCCCAAACGGGAAACTAATGAAAAACTGTTTTTT CASSPKRETNEKLFF
TRBD1 NA TRBJ2-7 TRBV13 TGTGCCAGCAGCTTGGACAGGGCAGTTTACGAGCAGTACTTC CASSLDRAVYEQYF
TRBD2 NA TRBJ2-3 TRBV7-2 TGTGCCAGCAGCTTAGGTGGGGGACTAGCGGGGACAGATACGCAGTATTTT CASSLGGGLAGTDTQYF
TRBD2 NA TRBJ2-7 TRBV9 TGTGCCAGCAGCCCAACTAGCGGGGTTCCGTACGAGCAGTACTTC CASSPTSGVPYEQYF
TRBD2 NA TRBJ2-4 TRBV9 TGTGCCAGCAGCCCCGGGACTAGCGGGGCCCTAGCCAAAAACATTCAGTACTTC CASSPGTSGALAKNIQYF